Listed here is a single T cell receptor (beta chain). This may arise from a read error, as a much more abundant clone is one base away. Other DNA variants within this sample encode the same CDR3. The data were produced by immunoSEQ multiplex PCR, yet TCRdb's version contains in-frame clones alone and is incomplete. In the table there are around 500,000 clones, over 70% of which are singletons. These data come from a study of shared clonotypes between healthy human individuals. Germline V gene lookup returns CDR1 SGHTA and CDR2 FQGNSA. The CDR3 runs to 16 residues. The donors were adults (healthy and HIV-negative) with no recent acute infections or vaccinations.

The chain is built from TRBV7-2 and TRBJ2-5; a weak D match, TRBD2 (7 bases). Material: PBMCs. This clonotype was sampled from a woman aged 40 to 49 in good health. Some clones in this sample may be carry-over from other donors' samples. The CDR3 spells CASSLGGGGGGKTQYF. CDR3 coding DNA: TGTGCCAGTAGCTTAGGAGGTGGGGGGGGCGGAAAGACCCAGTACTTC.